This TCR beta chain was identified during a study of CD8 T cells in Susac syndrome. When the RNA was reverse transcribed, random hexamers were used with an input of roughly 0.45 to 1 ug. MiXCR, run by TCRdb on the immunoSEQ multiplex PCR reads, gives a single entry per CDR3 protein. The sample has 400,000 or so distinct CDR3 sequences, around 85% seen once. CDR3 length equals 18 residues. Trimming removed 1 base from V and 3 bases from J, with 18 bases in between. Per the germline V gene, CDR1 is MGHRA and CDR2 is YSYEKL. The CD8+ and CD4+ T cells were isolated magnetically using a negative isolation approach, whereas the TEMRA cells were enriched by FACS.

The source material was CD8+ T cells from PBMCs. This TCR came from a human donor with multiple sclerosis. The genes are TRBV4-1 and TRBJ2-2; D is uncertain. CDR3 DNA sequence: TGCGCCAGCAGCCAAGGTTCACCCCTTGTAGTAGACACCGGGGAGCTGTTTTTT. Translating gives CASSQGSPLVVDTGELFF.